Listed below are T cell receptor beta chains from one sample, sequenced in a study of cytomegalovirus exposure and HLA in healthy donors. Here immunoSEQ multiplex PCR was the method, and the copy in TCRdb shows in-frame clones only, minus some. In the table there are about 120,000 clones, about 80% of which are singletons. Material: PBMCs. The receptors shown here come from a man younger than 40 in good health and CMV-seropositive. Each CDR3 is given with its conserved first and last residue. D genes are given only for firm matches. Size is stated for part of the rows, as once, few or many counts, or as a class when the clone is expanded.

CDR3 protein: CATSRWGGLAVPNEQFF
CDR3 DNA: TGTGCCACCAGCAGATGGGGGGGGCTAGCGGTTCCCAATGAGCAGTTCTTC
clone size: -
J gene: TRBJ2-1
D gene: -
V gene: TRBV15

CDR3 protein: CASSLKAGQPYEQYF
CDR3 DNA: TGTGCCAGCAGCTTAAAAGCGGGACAACCCTACGAGCAGTACTTC
clone size: -
J gene: TRBJ2-7
D gene: -
V gene: TRBV7-6

CDR3 protein: CAISETGGTGDTQYF
CDR3 DNA: TGTGCCATCAGTGAAACGGGGGGTACGGGAGATACGCAGTATTTT
clone size: -
J gene: TRBJ2-3
D gene: TRBD2
V gene: TRBV10-3

CDR3 protein: CASMNNREIFYEQYF
CDR3 DNA: TGTGCCAGCATGAACAACAGGGAAATCTTCTACGAGCAGTACTTC
clone size: once
J gene: TRBJ2-7
D gene: -
V gene: TRBV2

CDR3 protein: CASSPGTGVVREQYF
CDR3 DNA: TGTGCCAGCAGCCCGGGGACAGGGGTTGTCCGCGAGCAGTACTTC
clone size: -
J gene: TRBJ2-7
D gene: TRBD1
V gene: TRBV5-6

CDR3 protein: CASSFRGGQNTGELFF
CDR3 DNA: TGCGCCAGCAGCTTTCGCGGGGGGCAGAACACCGGGGAGCTGTTTTTT
clone size: -
J gene: TRBJ2-2
D gene: TRBD2
V gene: TRBV5-1

CDR3 protein: CASSDSGDSLDLYEQYF
CDR3 DNA: TGTGCCAGCAGTGACTCAGGGGACAGCCTTGATCTCTACGAGCAGTACTTC
clone size: -
J gene: TRBJ2-7
D gene: TRBD1
V gene: TRBV6-4

CDR3 protein: CASSVDIDTEAFF
CDR3 DNA: TGTGCCAGCAGCGTAGACATCGACACTGAAGCTTTCTTT
clone size: -
J gene: TRBJ1-1
D gene: -
V gene: TRBV9

CDR3 protein: CASGAATGGLRNEQFF
CDR3 DNA: TGTGCTAGTGGTGCTGCGACAGGGGGCTTGAGAAATGAGCAGTTCTTC
clone size: -
J gene: TRBJ2-1
D gene: TRBD1
V gene: TRBV12-5

CDR3 protein: CASSESRGGPGEQFF
CDR3 DNA: TGCGCCAGCAGTGAGTCGAGGGGGGGGCCGGGTGAGCAGTTCTTC
clone size: few
J gene: TRBJ2-1
D gene: -
V gene: TRBV10-1

CDR3 protein: CASTENRDFNTEAFF
CDR3 DNA: TGTGCCAGCACCGAAAACCGGGACTTCAACACTGAAGCTTTCTTT
clone size: -
J gene: TRBJ1-1
D gene: -
V gene: TRBV7-2

CDR3 protein: CASSFRAGGLNTGELFF
CDR3 DNA: TGTGCCAGCAGCTTTAGAGCGGGGGGGCTTAACACCGGGGAGCTGTTTTTT
clone size: -
J gene: TRBJ2-2
D gene: TRBD2
V gene: TRBV7-2

CDR3 protein: CASSEVGTGTLTF
CDR3 DNA: -
clone size: -
J gene: TRBJ1-2
D gene: -
V gene: TRBV6-1

CDR3 protein: CASRRTGVRSEKLFF
CDR3 DNA: TGTGCCAGCAGACGAACAGGGGTCAGGAGTGAAAAACTGTTTTTT
clone size: -
J gene: TRBJ1-4
D gene: TRBD1
V gene: TRBV6-5

CDR3 protein: CAWERGEGNEQFF
CDR3 DNA: TGTGCCTGGGAGCGGGGGGAGGGGAATGAGCAGTTCTTC
clone size: -
J gene: TRBJ2-1
D gene: TRBD2
V gene: TRBV30

CDR3 protein: CASSSLRNTEAFF
CDR3 DNA: TGTGCCAGCAGTTCCTTGAGGAACACTGAAGCTTTCTTT
clone size: -
J gene: TRBJ1-1
D gene: -
V gene: TRBV5-6

CDR3 protein: CASRLGASDEQYF
CDR3 DNA: TGCGCCAGCAGGTTGGGGGCCTCCGACGAGCAGTACTTC
clone size: -
J gene: TRBJ2-7
D gene: -
V gene: TRBV10-2

CDR3 protein: CASSPKAGQDNEKLFF
CDR3 DNA: TGTGCCAGCTCACCGAAGGCGGGACAGGATAATGAAAAACTGTTTTTT
clone size: -
J gene: TRBJ1-4
D gene: TRBD1
V gene: TRBV18

CDR3 protein: CASSLGDRDTDTQYF
CDR3 DNA: TGTGCCAGCAGCTTAGGGGACAGGGATACCGATACGCAGTATTTT
clone size: -
J gene: TRBJ2-3
D gene: TRBD1
V gene: TRBV11-3

CDR3 protein: CASSYVPGSYEQYF
CDR3 DNA: TGTGCCAGCAGTTACGTCCCAGGCTCCTACGAGCAGTACTTC
clone size: -
J gene: TRBJ2-7
D gene: -
V gene: TRBV6-5

CDR3 protein: CASSSLGQAFSYEQYF
CDR3 DNA: TGTGCCAGCAGTAGCCTCGGACAGGCCTTCTCCTACGAGCAGTACTTC
clone size: -
J gene: TRBJ2-7
D gene: TRBD1
V gene: TRBV27

CDR3 protein: CAISGQTRRGTEAFF
CDR3 DNA: TGTGCCATCAGTGGCCAGACAAGGCGGGGGACTGAAGCTTTCTTT
clone size: -
J gene: TRBJ1-1
D gene: -
V gene: TRBV10-3

CDR3 protein: CAISETTTGTGVNYGYTF
CDR3 DNA: TGTGCCATCAGTGAGACAACCACCGGGACAGGCGTTAACTATGGCTACACCTTC
clone size: -
J gene: TRBJ1-2
D gene: TRBD1
V gene: TRBV10-3

CDR3 protein: CASPSPGDDTEAFF
CDR3 DNA: TGTGCCAGCCCATCGCCAGGGGACGACACTGAAGCTTTCTTT
clone size: once
J gene: TRBJ1-1
D gene: -
V gene: TRBV5-8

CDR3 protein: CASSQVLRVNTEAFF
CDR3 DNA: TGCGCCAGCAGCCAAGTTCTCAGGGTGAACACTGAAGCTTTCTTT
clone size: few
J gene: TRBJ1-1
D gene: -
V gene: TRBV4-1

CDR3 protein: CASSRKGQYSNQPQHF
CDR3 DNA: TGTGCCAGTAGTAGAAAGGGACAGTATAGCAATCAGCCCCAGCATTTT
clone size: once
J gene: TRBJ1-5
D gene: TRBD1
V gene: TRBV19

CDR3 protein: CASSNRQGPPTNEKLFF
CDR3 DNA: TGTGCCAGTAGTAATCGACAGGGACCACCGACGAATGAAAAACTGTTTTTT
clone size: -
J gene: TRBJ1-4
D gene: TRBD1
V gene: TRBV19

CDR3 protein: CAGRDLNNEQFF
CDR3 DNA: TGTGCCGGGCGGGACCTGAACAATGAGCAGTTCTTC
clone size: -
J gene: TRBJ2-1
D gene: -
V gene: TRBV30

CDR3 protein: CASSLSGYGYTF
CDR3 DNA: TGCGCCAGCAGCTTGAGCGGCTATGGCTACACCTTC
clone size: -
J gene: TRBJ1-2
D gene: -
V gene: TRBV5-1

CDR3 protein: CASSPAGGPSGNTIYF
CDR3 DNA: TGTGCCAGCAGCCCAGCGGGGGGGCCTAGTGGAAACACCATATATTTT
clone size: few
J gene: TRBJ1-3
D gene: -
V gene: TRBV9

CDR3 protein: CASSIPPGSNTGELFF
CDR3 DNA: TGTGCCAGTAGTATCCCACCGGGGTCGAACACCGGGGAGCTGTTTTTT
clone size: -
J gene: TRBJ2-2
D gene: -
V gene: TRBV19

CDR3 protein: CASSPDTYGNTIYF
CDR3 DNA: TGTGCCAGCAGTCCCGACACATACGGAAACACCATATATTTT
clone size: -
J gene: TRBJ1-3
D gene: -
V gene: TRBV7-2

CDR3 protein: CASSPPGAAGGKGETQYF
CDR3 DNA: TGTGCCAGCAGCCCCCCGGGGGCAGCGGGGGGAAAGGGAGAGACCCAGTACTTC
clone size: -
J gene: TRBJ2-5
D gene: TRBD2
V gene: TRBV7-8

CDR3 protein: CATKGQETQYF
CDR3 DNA: TGTGCCACCAAGGGGCAAGAGACCCAGTACTTC
clone size: once
J gene: TRBJ2-5
D gene: -
V gene: TRBV19

CDR3 protein: CASSAQRGGLDEQYF
CDR3 DNA: TGCGCCAGCAGCGCCCAGCGGGGGGGCCTCGACGAGCAGTACTTC
clone size: -
J gene: TRBJ2-7
D gene: TRBD2
V gene: TRBV5-1

CDR3 protein: CATSPDRGQNEQFF
CDR3 DNA: TGTGCCACTTCACCTGACAGGGGGCAAAATGAGCAGTTCTTC
clone size: -
J gene: TRBJ2-1
D gene: TRBD1
V gene: TRBV9

CDR3 protein: CASSLVAGGGTYEQYF
CDR3 DNA: TGTGCCAGCAGCTTAGTGGCCGGCGGGGGGACCTACGAGCAGTACTTC
clone size: -
J gene: TRBJ2-7
D gene: TRBD2
V gene: TRBV11-2

CDR3 protein: CASSLAGGNTEAFF
CDR3 DNA: TGTGCCAGCAGCTTAGCAGGGGGCAACACTGAAGCTTTCTTT
clone size: once
J gene: TRBJ1-1
D gene: TRBD1
V gene: TRBV7-3

CDR3 protein: CAWSARTGGTEAFF
CDR3 DNA: TGTGCCTGGAGTGCTCGTACGGGGGGCACTGAAGCTTTCTTT
clone size: -
J gene: TRBJ1-1
D gene: -
V gene: TRBV30

CDR3 protein: CASSPPNLYEQYF
CDR3 DNA: TGTGCCAGCTCACCACCGAACCTCTACGAGCAGTACTTC
clone size: -
J gene: TRBJ2-7
D gene: -
V gene: TRBV18

CDR3 protein: CASSLEVGQDSTIESVYTF
CDR3 DNA: TGTGCCAGCAGCTTAGAAGTAGGGCAGGACTCAACTATAGAGTCCGTCTACACCTTC
clone size: -
J gene: TRBJ1-2
D gene: -
V gene: TRBV11-2

CDR3 protein: CASSLQGRTNVLTF
CDR3 DNA: TGTGCCAGCAGTCTCCAGGGCAGGACCAACGTCCTGACTTTC
clone size: -
J gene: TRBJ2-6
D gene: -
V gene: TRBV27

CDR3 protein: CASSPGQSGGELFF
CDR3 DNA: TGCGCCAGCAGCCCTGGGCAGTCCGGCGGGGAGCTGTTTTTT
clone size: -
J gene: TRBJ2-2
D gene: -
V gene: TRBV5-1

CDR3 protein: CAISESGRGSYNEQFF
CDR3 DNA: TGTGCCATCAGTGAGTCGGGGCGAGGCTCCTACAATGAGCAGTTCTTC
clone size: -
J gene: TRBJ2-1
D gene: -
V gene: TRBV10-3

CDR3 protein: CASSVRWATGELFF
CDR3 DNA: TGTGCCAGCAGCGTGAGATGGGCCACCGGGGAGCTGTTTTTT
clone size: -
J gene: TRBJ2-2
D gene: -
V gene: TRBV2

CDR3 protein: CASSGRLGLSGDTQYF
CDR3 DNA: TGTGCCAGCAGCGGAAGACTCGGGTTAAGTGGAGATACGCAGTATTTT
clone size: -
J gene: TRBJ2-3
D gene: -
V gene: TRBV9

CDR3 protein: CARSPHGGGGKDTQYF
CDR3 DNA: TGTGCCAGAAGCCCCCACGGAGGGGGGGGGAAAGATACGCAGTATTTT
clone size: -
J gene: TRBJ2-3
D gene: -
V gene: TRBV5-3

CDR3 protein: CASTSQGGDRVNSYGYTF
CDR3 DNA: TGTGCCAGTACCTCCCAGGGGGGGGACAGGGTAAATTCCTATGGCTACACCTTC
clone size: few
J gene: TRBJ1-2
D gene: TRBD1
V gene: TRBV19